Each of the 32 T cell receptor beta chains below was sequenced from the same sample in a study of blood T cell repertoires in COVID-19. Using immunoSEQ multiplex PCR, the repertoire was profiled, and TCRdb retains in-frame clones only, with some absent. The sample has approximately 150,000 clones; approximately 84% are singletons. The sequenced sample consisted of PBMCs or T cells enriched from blood (not recorded which). Every receptor here comes from a woman aged 40 to 50 with acute COVID-19.

J is TRBJ2-3 and V is TRBV5-1; 11 positions match TRBD2. The CDR3 is 18 amino acids. Germline V gene lookup returns CDR1 SGHRS and CDR2 YFSETQ. Unmatched junction bases numbered 10, after V lost 4 bases and J lost 0 bases. The CDR3 loop reads CASSTGLAAMTSTDTQYF. CDR3 nucleotides: TGCGCCAGCAGCACGGGACTAGCGGCCATGACTAGCACAGATACGCAGTATTTT.

The chain couples TRBV9 to TRBJ1-3, with a possible D match to TRBD1 (5 bases). This CDR3 spans 15 amino acids. The germline V gene encodes CDR1 SGDLS and CDR2 YYNGEE. V lost 0 bases to trimming and J lost 5 bases, with 12 bases between them. The DNA of the CDR3 is TGTGCCAGCAGCGTAGCGGGGGAGTCAAGAAACACCATATATTTT. Protein sequence: CASSVAGESRNTIYF.

In this sample, this clone turned up a few times. The chain joins TRBV5-1 to TRBJ2-1; no firm D call. The CDR3 runs 14 residues. V was clipped by 4 bases and J by 2 bases, with 10 bases between them. CDR1 SGHRS and CDR2 YFSETQ come from the germline V gene. CDR3 sequence reads: CASSPLPTYNEQFF. The CDR3 region has the DNA TGCGCCAGCAGCCCCCTCCCTACCTACAATGAGCAGTTCTTC.

This sequence joins TRBV5-1 and TRBJ2-1; 13 nucleotides agree with TRBD2. The CDR3 covers 18 residues. V dropped 0 bases and J dropped 6; count of bases not matched to a gene: 9. Germline values: CDR1 SGHRS, CDR2 YFSETQ. CDR3 sequence: CASSLVPLGTSGANEQFF. The DNA of the CDR3 is TGCGCCAGCAGCTTGGTCCCCCTCGGGACTAGCGGGGCCAATGAGCAGTTCTTC.

This chain links TRBV3-1 (or the pseudogene TRBV3-2) with TRBJ2-3, with TRBD2 identical over 7 bases. CDR1 and CDR2 from the germline V gene are LGHDT and YNNKEL (reference sequence). The CDR3 spans 15 residues. After removal of 5 bases from V and 7 bases from J, the junction contained 12 bases not matched to a gene. DNA of the CDR3: TGTGCCAGCAGCTCCCGGCGGGAGCGAGCCAATACGCAGTATTTT. Protein product: CASSSRRERANTQYF.

The chain recombines TRBV5-1 with TRBJ2-2; 7 bases align to TRBD1. In germline, CDR1 is SGHRS, CDR2 YFSETQ. Unmatched junction bases numbered 9, after V lost 6 bases and J lost 7 bases. The CDR3 sequence is 14 residues long. For the CDR3, the DNA is TGCGCCAGCACCCCCCGGGACAGTGGCGGGGAGCTGTTTTTT. It codes for CASTPRDSGGELFF.

As concerns this clone: Other DNA sequences of this sample code for an identical CDR3. The gene calls are TRBV24-1 and TRBJ2-1; TRBD2 aligns across 10 bases. Germline-derived CDR1 and CDR2 are KGHDR and SFDVKD. CDR3 length equals 15 residues. Trimming cost V 4 bases and J 5 bases; bases outside gene matches: 4. The CDR3 sequence: CATSDRTSGNNEQFF. The CDR3 DNA reads TGTGCCACCAGTGACCGGACTAGCGGCAACAATGAGCAGTTCTTC.

The rearrangement joins TRBV5-6 to TRBJ2-5; 8 nucleotides align to TRBD2. Germline values: CDR1 SGHDT, CDR2 YYEEEE. Losses at the gene ends were 4 bases for V and 5 bases for J; bases not matched to a gene: 10. This CDR3 has 15 amino acids. DNA of the CDR3: TGTGCCAGCAGCCGCAGCGGGAGAGGCCCGGAGACCCAGTACTTC. This encodes CASSRSGRGPETQYF.

The rearrangement uses TRBV6-5 and TRBJ1-5; 7 bases are a match to TRBD1. The germline V gene encodes CDR1 MNHEY and CDR2 SVGAGI. J was trimmed by 1 base and V by 5 bases; bases with no gene match: 5. This CDR3 has 15 residues. The CDR3 here is CASSIQGMSNQPQHF. The DNA of the CDR3 is TGTGCCAGCAGTATACAGGGGATGAGCAATCAGCCCCAGCATTTT.

The chain combines TRBV4-2 with TRBJ2-7, with a tentative D call TRBD2 (5 bases). Germline CDR1 and CDR2: LGHNA and YNFKEQ. Trimming took off 3 bases at V and 6 bases at J, with 15 bases between the two ends. The CDR3 length is 14 residues. The CDR3 coding sequence is TGTGCCAGCAGCCAGCTTGGGAGCGAAGGCGAGCAGTACTTC. It yields the protein CASSQLGSEGEQYF.

The chain links TRBV19 to TRBJ1-1; a weak D match, TRBD1 (5 bases). CDR3 length: 15 residues. The V and J ends lost 3 bases and 1 base respectively, with 12 bases between them. Looked up from germline, CDR1 is LNHDA and CDR2 is SQIVND (reference sequence). The CDR3 DNA reads as TGTGCCAGTAGTATCCCTTATACAGGGAACACTGAAGCTTTCTTT. Translated: CASSIPYTGNTEAFF.

J is TRBJ2-1 and V is TRBV2; perhaps TRBD2 as D (5 bases). Germline lookup yields CDR1 SNHLY and CDR2 FYNNEI. CDR3 length equals 16 residues. V lost 3 bases, J lost 7 bases, and 19 bases lay in between. Here the CDR3 DNA reads TGTGCCAGCAGTGATTCGCGGGCACCCCAACCGAATGAGCAGTTCTTC. This sequence encodes CASSDSRAPQPNEQFF. The whole variable domain, filled in from reference TRBV2 and TRBJ2-1, reads EPEVTQTPSHQVTQMGQEVILRCVPISNHLYFYWYRQILGQKVEFLVSFYNNEISEKSEIFDDQFSVERPDGSNFTLKIRSTKLEDSAMYFCASSDSRAPQPNEQFFGPGTRLTVL.

The chain employs TRBV13 and TRBJ2-5; 8 bases line up with TRBD1. This CDR3 is 14 amino acids long. Germline V gene sequence: CDR1 PRHDT, CDR2 FYEKMQ (reference sequence). Losses at the gene ends were 4 bases for V and 4 bases for J; bases not matched to a gene: 5. The CDR3 spells CASSSRTGIETQYF. The CDR3 DNA reads as TGTGCCAGCAGCTCCCGGACAGGGATAGAGACCCAGTACTTC.

This rearrangement joins TRBV5-4 to TRBJ2-3; D is possibly TRBD1 (6 bases). From germline, CDR1 is SGHNT and CDR2 YYREEE (reference sequence). The CDR3 sequence is 16 residues long. Trimming took off 3 bases at V and 1 base at J, with 15 bases between the two ends. CDR3 nucleotide sequence: TGTGCCAGCAGCTGGGCCAGGGGAACGGGCACAGATACGCAGTATTTT. It encodes CASSWARGTGTDTQYF.

The V gene is TRBV18, the J gene TRBJ2-5, with D possibly TRBD1 on 5 matching bases. This CDR3 contains 14 residues. From germline, CDR1 is KGHSH and CDR2 LQKENI. Trimming removed 4 bases at V and 4 bases at J, with 13 bases between. The CDR3 here is CASSRNTGIETQYF. For the CDR3, the DNA is TGTGCCAGCTCACGAAATACAGGAATAGAGACCCAGTACTTC.

The chain has TRBV7-9 and TRBJ2-7; 7 bases align to TRBD1. Germline-derived CDR1 and CDR2 are SEHNR and FQNEAQ (reference sequence). This CDR3 spans 14 amino acids. After removal of 2 bases from V and 5 bases from J, the junction contained 6 bases not matched to a gene. CDR3 sequence (DNA): TGTGCCAGCAGCTTATACTCAGGGGGAGACGAGCAGTACGTC. Its protein product is CASSLYSGGDEQYV.

This clone has only one observation. This sequence joins TRBV9 and TRBJ2-7, with 12 bases fitting TRBD1. CDR3 length: 16 residues. Germline values: CDR1 SGDLS, CDR2 YYNGEE. The V segment lost 2 bases and the J segment 5 bases; nucleotides outside the gene matches: 8. The CDR3 sequence is CASSVSQGQGANEQYF. CDR3 sequence (DNA): TGTGCCAGCAGCGTTTCCCAGGGACAGGGGGCGAACGAGCAGTACTTC.

The rearrangement links TRBV7-9 to TRBJ1-4; D is perhaps TRBD1 (6 bases). This CDR3 is 16 amino acids long. Trimming took 3 bases from V and 0 from J, leaving 11 bases between them. Germline V CDR1 and CDR2: SEHNR, FQNEAQ (reference sequence). CDR3 residues: CASSLQGSTTNEKLFF. The CDR3 DNA sequence: TGTGCCAGCAGCTTGCAGGGGTCTACAACTAATGAAAAACTGTTTTTT.

This sequence joins TRBV6-5 and TRBJ2-7; 7 bases match TRBD2. CDR3 length: 15 residues. Germline assignment: CDR1 MNHEY and CDR2 SVGAGI. Trimming removed 6 bases from V and 4 bases from J; junction bases left unmatched: 12. CDR3 coding DNA: TGTGCCAGCAGGATAGAGCGGGGCCTCTCGTACGAGCAGTACTTC. Translation: CASRIERGLSYEQYF.

The chain joins TRBV24-1 to TRBJ2-3, with TRBD2 matching 7 bases. V was clipped by 7 bases and J by 8 bases; unmatched bases: 8. The length of the CDR3 is 13 residues. Per the germline V gene, CDR1 is KGHDR and CDR2 is SFDVKD. This CDR3 reads CATRGEGSGTQYF. The CDR3, as DNA: TGTGCCACCAGGGGGGAGGGCTCAGGTACGCAGTATTTT.

The genes are TRBV18 and TRBJ2-6, with 11 bases fitting TRBD1. Germline V CDR1 and CDR2: KGHSH, LQKENI. The CDR3 consists of 16 residues. V shed 5 bases, J shed 6 bases, and the junction held 6 bases outside the gene matches. CDR3 protein: CASSSGTGGTANVLTF. The CDR3 nucleotides read TGTGCCAGCTCATCCGGGACAGGGGGAACGGCCAACGTCCTGACTTTC.

The V and J genes are TRBV5-1 and TRBJ1-2; D call uncertain. Germline loops: CDR1 SGHRS, CDR2 YFSETQ. The CDR3 spans 11 residues. V lost 6 bases to trimming and J lost 6 bases, with 9 bases between them. CDR3 sequence reads: CASTDGDGYTF. The DNA for the CDR3 is TGCGCCAGCACCGACGGGGATGGCTACACCTTC.

The CDR3 loop reads CASTMTESYGYTF. The CDR3 bases are TGTGCCAGCACCATGACAGAGAGCTATGGCTACACCTTC. V gene TRBV2 combines with J gene TRBJ1-2, with D maybe TRBD1 (5 bases). Germline V gene data show CDR1 as SNHLY and CDR2 as FYNNEI. The CDR3 extends over 13 amino acids. The V gene lost 7 bases and the J gene lost 4 bases, with 13 bases spanning the gap. Combining the CDR3 with reference TRBV2 and TRBJ1-2 gives the whole variable domain EPEVTQTPSHQVTQMGQEVILRCVPISNHLYFYWYRQILGQKVEFLVSFYNNEISEKSEIFDDQFSVERPDGSNFTLKIRSTKLEDSAMYFCASTMTESYGYTFGSGTRLTVV.

V and J are TRBV19 and TRBJ1-2; 8 bases are shared with TRBD1. V shed 5 bases and J 2 bases; nucleotides not matched to a gene: 7. CDR1 and CDR2 (germline): LNHDA, SQIVND (reference sequence). This CDR3 is 15 amino acids long. The CDR3 sequence: CASSVGTGSNYGYTF. CDR3 in DNA: TGTGCCAGTAGTGTTGGGACAGGCTCAAACTATGGCTACACCTTC.

A few counts support this clone. The V gene is TRBV5-6, the J gene TRBJ1-1, with D possibly TRBD1 on 6 matching bases. Germline V gene lookup returns CDR1 SGHDT and CDR2 YYEEEE. Trimming removed 5 bases from V and 2 bases from J, with 13 bases in between. This CDR3 is 14 amino acids long. The CDR3 sequence is CASRGNRVNTEAFF. CDR3 sequence (DNA): TGTGCCAGCAGGGGGAACAGGGTTAACACTGAAGCTTTCTTT.

Here the CDR3 DNA reads TGTGCCAGCAGCTCCCGAGCTAGCGGATTTGATACGCAGTATTTT. It specifies CASSSRASGFDTQYF. The chain is built from TRBV11-3 and TRBJ2-3, with 7 bases fitting TRBD2. Germline loops: CDR1 SGHNT, CDR2 YENEEA. V lost 4 bases to trimming and J lost 6 bases; unmatched junction nucleotides: 10. This CDR3 region has 15 residues.

The V call is TRBV29-1, the J call TRBJ2-5, with D possibly TRBD2 on 6 matching bases. The CDR3 spans 12 residues. Trimming left V 4 bases short and J 5 bases short, with 11 bases between. Germline lookup yields CDR1 SQVTM and CDR2 ANQGSEA. DNA of the CDR3: TGCAGCGTTGGACGGGGGAAGGAGACCCAGTACTTC. Translated: CSVGRGKETQYF.

The chain combines TRBV15 with TRBJ2-2; 7 positions match TRBD2. V lost 3 bases and J lost 1; bases outside the gene matches: 5. Germline V gene sequence: CDR1 LNHNV, CDR2 YYDKDF (reference sequence). This CDR3 is built from 16 residues. The CDR3 sequence is CATSRDASGNTGELFF. The CDR3 region has the DNA TGTGCCACCAGCAGGGATGCTAGCGGGAACACCGGGGAGCTGTTTTTT.

J is TRBJ2-1 and V is TRBV11-2, with TRBD2 matching over 13 bases. Trimming removed 4 bases from V and 9 bases from J; junction bases left unmatched: 6. CDR3 length: 15 amino acids. Germline CDR1 and CDR2: SGHAT and FQNNGV. CDR3 residues: CASSSGTSGMVEQFF. CDR3 coding DNA: TGTGCCAGCAGCTCCGGGACTAGCGGGATGGTTGAGCAGTTCTTC.

The chain has TRBV27 and TRBJ1-5, with TRBD1 matching over 8 bases. In germline, CDR1 is MNHEY, CDR2 SMNVEV (reference sequence). The trim removed 6 bases at V and 5 bases at J, leaving 3 bases unmatched. CDR3 length: 13 residues. Here the CDR3 DNA reads TGTGCCAGCAGAAAGACAGGGGATCAGCCCCAGCATTTT. Translating it yields CASRKTGDQPQHF.

This chain uses TRBV29-1 with TRBJ2-1, with 11 bases aligning to TRBD2. The CDR3 spans 15 residues. Germline assignment: CDR1 SQVTM and CDR2 ANQGSEA. J was trimmed by 0 bases and V by 6 bases; bases with no gene match: 4. The CDR3 sequence: CSVLAGVLSYNEQFF. Here the CDR3 DNA reads TGCAGCGTACTAGCGGGAGTTCTCTCCTACAATGAGCAGTTCTTC.

The J gene is TRBJ2-2, the V gene TRBV19, with 10 nucleotides matching TRBD1. Germline V gene sequence: CDR1 LNHDA, CDR2 SQIVND (reference sequence). This CDR3 has 15 amino acids. V lost 5 bases, J lost 6 bases, and 6 bases stayed unmatched. The CDR3: CASSEGQGIAGELFF. The CDR3 DNA follows: TGTGCCAGTAGTGAGGGACAGGGGATCGCCGGGGAGCTGTTTTTT.